This TCR beta chain was captured by sequencing in a study of T cells after yellow fever vaccination. Overall study context: Each low-cell-number fraction was prepared by means of SMART-Seq v4 Ultra Low Input. Whole-study results and caveats: There was a possibility that FACS-sorted repertoires contained abundant clonotypes contaminating from the bulk population.

CDR3 length: 15 residues. The V and J ends lost 0 bases and 7 bases respectively, with 19 bases between them. Germline-derived CDR1 and CDR2 are SQVTM and ANQGSEA. The TCR cDNA carried a universal primer site and UMIs from 5'RACE template switching. Each CDR3 protein is one row after TCRdb ran MiXCR on the 5' RACE reads. Of about 130,000 distinct CDR3 sequences in the sample, 7.5% to 10% were seen once. This clonotype came up a few times. Its antigen is not known. The V call is TRBV29-1, the J call TRBJ2-7, with TRBD2 as a possible D gene (5 bases). The receptor was isolated from a young man who received the YFV17D yellow fever vaccine. The sequences come from CD8+ T cells sorted from PBMCs, collected on the day of the yellow fever booster vaccination. This chain's CDR3 is CSVEDEGSGSCEQYF. The DNA of the CDR3 is TGCAGCGTTGAAGATGAAGGCAGCGGCTCCTGTGAGCAGTACTTC.